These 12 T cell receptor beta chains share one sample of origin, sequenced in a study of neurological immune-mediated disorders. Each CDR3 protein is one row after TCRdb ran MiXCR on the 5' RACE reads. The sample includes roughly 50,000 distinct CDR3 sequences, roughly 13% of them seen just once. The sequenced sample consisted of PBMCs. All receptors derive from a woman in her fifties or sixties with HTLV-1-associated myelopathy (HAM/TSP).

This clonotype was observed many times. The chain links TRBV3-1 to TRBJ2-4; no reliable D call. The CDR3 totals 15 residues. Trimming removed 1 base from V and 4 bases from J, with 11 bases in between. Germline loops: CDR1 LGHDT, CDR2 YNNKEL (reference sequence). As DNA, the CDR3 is TGTGCCAGCAGCCAAGGAGCCCCGAATAAAAACATTCAGTACTTC. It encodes CASSQGAPNKNIQYF.

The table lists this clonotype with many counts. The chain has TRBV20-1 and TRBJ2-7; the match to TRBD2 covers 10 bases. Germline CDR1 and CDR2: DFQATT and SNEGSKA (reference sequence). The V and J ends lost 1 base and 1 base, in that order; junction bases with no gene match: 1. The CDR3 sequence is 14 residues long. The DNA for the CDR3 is TGCAGTGCTAGAGGGACTAGCGGTTCCTACGAGCAGTACTTC. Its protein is CSARGTSGSYEQYF.

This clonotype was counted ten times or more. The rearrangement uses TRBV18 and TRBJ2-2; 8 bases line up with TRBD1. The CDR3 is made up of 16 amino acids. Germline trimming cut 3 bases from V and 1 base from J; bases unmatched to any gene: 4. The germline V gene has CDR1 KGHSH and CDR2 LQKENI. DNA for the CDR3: TGTGCCAGCTCACCCGGACAGGGCCTGAACACCGGGGAGCTGTTTTTT. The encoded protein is CASSPGQGLNTGELFF.

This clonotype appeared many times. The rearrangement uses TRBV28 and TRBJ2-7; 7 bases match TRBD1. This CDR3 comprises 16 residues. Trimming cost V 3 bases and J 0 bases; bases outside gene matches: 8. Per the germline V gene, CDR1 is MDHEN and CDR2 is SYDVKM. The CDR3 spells CASSLWGQLSSYEQYF. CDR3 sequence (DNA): TGTGCCAGCAGTTTGTGGGGACAGCTAAGCTCCTACGAGCAGTACTTC.

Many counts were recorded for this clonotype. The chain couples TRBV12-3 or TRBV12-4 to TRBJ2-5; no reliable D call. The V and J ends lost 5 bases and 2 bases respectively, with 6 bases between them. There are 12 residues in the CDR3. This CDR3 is CASSATQETQYF. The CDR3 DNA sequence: TGTGCCAGCAGTGCTACTCAAGAGACCCAGTACTTC.

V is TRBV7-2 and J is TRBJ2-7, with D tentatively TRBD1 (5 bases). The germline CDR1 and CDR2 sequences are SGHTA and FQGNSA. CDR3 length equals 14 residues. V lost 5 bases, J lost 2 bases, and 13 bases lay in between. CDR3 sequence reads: CASSGRVYPYEQYF. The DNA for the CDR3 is TGTGCCAGCAGCGGCAGGGTTTACCCCTACGAGCAGTACTTC.

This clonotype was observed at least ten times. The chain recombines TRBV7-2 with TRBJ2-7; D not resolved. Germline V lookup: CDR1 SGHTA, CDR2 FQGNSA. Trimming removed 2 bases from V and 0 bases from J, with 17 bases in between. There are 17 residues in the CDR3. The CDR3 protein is CASSLRNRPTSSYEQYF. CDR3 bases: TGTGCCAGCAGCTTACGTAATAGACCAACGAGCTCCTACGAGCAGTACTTC.

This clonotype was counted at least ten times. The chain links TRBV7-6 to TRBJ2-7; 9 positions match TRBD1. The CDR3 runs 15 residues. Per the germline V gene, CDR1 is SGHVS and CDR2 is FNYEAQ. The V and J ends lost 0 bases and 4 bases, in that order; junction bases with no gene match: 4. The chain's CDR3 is CASSLAGTGPYEQYF. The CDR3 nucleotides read TGTGCCAGCAGCTTAGCGGGGACAGGGCCATACGAGCAGTACTTC.

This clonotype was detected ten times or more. As DNA, the CDR3 is TGTGCCAGCTCACCCTTTGGGAGGACGCCTTTCGATACGCAGTATTTT. It codes for CASSPFGRTPFDTQYF. V usage is TRBV18 and J usage is TRBJ2-3, with D perhaps matching TRBD2 (6 bases). The CDR3 is 16 amino acids. The germline V gene has CDR1 KGHSH and CDR2 LQKENI. V gave up 3 bases and J gave up 6 bases, with 19 bases separating them.

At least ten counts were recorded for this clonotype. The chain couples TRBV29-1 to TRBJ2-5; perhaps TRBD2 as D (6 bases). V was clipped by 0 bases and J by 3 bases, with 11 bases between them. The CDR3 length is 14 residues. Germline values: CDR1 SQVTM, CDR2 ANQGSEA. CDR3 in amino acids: CSVEDPREEETQYF. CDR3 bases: TGCAGCGTTGAAGACCCCAGGGAGGAAGAGACCCAGTACTTC.

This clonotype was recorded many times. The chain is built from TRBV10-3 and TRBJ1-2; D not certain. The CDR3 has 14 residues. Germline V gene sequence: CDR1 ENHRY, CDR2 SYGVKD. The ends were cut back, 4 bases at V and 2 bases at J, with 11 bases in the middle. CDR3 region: CAISVLPSNYGYTF. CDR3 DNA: TGTGCCATCAGTGTTCTCCCGTCAAACTATGGCTACACCTTC.

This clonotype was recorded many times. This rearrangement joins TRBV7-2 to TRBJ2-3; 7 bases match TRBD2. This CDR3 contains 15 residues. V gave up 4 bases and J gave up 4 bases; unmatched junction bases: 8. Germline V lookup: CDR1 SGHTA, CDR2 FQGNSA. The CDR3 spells CASSSWGRAADTQYF. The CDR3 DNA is TGTGCCAGCAGCTCATGGGGGAGGGCCGCAGATACGCAGTATTTT.